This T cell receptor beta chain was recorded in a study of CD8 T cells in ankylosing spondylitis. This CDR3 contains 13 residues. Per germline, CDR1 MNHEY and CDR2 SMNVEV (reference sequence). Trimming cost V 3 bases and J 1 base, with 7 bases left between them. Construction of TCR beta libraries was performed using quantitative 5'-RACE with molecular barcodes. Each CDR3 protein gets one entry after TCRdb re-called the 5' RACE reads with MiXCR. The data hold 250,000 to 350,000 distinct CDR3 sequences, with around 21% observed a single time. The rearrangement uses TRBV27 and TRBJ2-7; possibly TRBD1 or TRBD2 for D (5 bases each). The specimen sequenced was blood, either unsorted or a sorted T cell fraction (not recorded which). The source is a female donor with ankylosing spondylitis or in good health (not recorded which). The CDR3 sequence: CASSFWGSYEQYF. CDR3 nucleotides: TGTGCCAGCAGTTTTTGGGGGTCCTACGAGCAGTACTTC.